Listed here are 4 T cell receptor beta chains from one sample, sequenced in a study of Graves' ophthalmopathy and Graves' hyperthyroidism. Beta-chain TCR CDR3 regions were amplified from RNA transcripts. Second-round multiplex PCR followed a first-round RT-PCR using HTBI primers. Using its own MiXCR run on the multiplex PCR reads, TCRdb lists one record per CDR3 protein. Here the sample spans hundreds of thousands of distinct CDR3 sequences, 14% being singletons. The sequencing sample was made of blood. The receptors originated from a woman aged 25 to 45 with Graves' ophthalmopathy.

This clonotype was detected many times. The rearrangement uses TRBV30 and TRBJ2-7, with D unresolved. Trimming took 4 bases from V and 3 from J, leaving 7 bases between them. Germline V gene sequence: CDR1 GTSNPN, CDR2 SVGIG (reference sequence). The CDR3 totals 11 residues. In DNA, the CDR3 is TGTGCCTGGAAAGGAGTCTACGAGCAGTACTTC. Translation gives CAWKGVYEQYF.

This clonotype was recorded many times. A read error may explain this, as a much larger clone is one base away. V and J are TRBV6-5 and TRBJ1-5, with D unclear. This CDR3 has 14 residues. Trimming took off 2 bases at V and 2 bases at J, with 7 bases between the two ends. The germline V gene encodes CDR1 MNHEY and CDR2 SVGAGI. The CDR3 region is CASSYRAGNQPQHF. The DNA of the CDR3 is TGTGCCAGCAGTTACAGGGCGGGCAATCAGCCCCAGCATTTT.

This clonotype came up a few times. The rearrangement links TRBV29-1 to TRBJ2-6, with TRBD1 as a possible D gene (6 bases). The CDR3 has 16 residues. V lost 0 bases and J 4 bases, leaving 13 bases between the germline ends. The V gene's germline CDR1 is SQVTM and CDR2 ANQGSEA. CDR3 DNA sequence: TGCAGCGTTGAAGATCTCGTAGGGACAGGGGCCAACGTCCTGACTTTC. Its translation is CSVEDLVGTGANVLTF. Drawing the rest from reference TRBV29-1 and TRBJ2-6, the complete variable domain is SAVISQKPSRDICQRGTSLTIQCQVDSQVTMMFWYRQQPGQSLTLIATANQGSEATYESGFVIDKFPISRPNLTFSTLTVSNMSPEDSSIYLCSVEDLVGTGANVLTFGAGSRLTVL.

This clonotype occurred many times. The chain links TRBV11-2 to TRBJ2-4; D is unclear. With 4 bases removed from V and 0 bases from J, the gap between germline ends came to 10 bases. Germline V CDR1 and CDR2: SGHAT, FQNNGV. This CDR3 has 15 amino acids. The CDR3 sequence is CASSSVLVAKNIQYF. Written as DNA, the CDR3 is TGTGCCAGCAGCTCCGTATTGGTAGCCAAAAACATTCAGTACTTC.